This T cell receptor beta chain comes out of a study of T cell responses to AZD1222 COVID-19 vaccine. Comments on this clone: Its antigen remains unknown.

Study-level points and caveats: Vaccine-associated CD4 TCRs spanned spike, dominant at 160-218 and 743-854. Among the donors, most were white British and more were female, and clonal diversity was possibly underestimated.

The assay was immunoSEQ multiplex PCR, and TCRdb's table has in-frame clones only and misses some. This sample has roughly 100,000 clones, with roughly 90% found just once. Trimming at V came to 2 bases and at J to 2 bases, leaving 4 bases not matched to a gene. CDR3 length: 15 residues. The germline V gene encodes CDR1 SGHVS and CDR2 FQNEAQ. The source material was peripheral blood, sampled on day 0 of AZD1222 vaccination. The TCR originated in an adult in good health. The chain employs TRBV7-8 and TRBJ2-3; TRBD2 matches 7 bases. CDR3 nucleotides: TGTGCCAGCAGCTTAATCGGGGGGAACACAGATACGCAGTATTTT. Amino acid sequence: CASSLIGGNTDTQYF.